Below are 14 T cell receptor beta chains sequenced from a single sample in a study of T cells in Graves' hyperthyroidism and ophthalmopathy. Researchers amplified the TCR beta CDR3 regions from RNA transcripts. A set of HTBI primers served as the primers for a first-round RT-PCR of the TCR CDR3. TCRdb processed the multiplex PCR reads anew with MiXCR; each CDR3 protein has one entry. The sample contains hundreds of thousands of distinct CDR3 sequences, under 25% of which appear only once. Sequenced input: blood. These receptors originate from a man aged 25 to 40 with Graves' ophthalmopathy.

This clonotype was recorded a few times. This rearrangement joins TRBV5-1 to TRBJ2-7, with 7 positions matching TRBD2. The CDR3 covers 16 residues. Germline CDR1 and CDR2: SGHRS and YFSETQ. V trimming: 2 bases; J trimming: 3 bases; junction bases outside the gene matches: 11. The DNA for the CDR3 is TGCGCCAGCAGCTTCTCGCGACTAGCCAAGAGCTACGAGCAGTACTTC. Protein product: CASSFSRLAKSYEQYF. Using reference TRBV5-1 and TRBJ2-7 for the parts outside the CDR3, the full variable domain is KAGVTQTPRYLIKTRGQQVTLSCSPISGHRSVSWYQQTPGQGLQFLFEYFSETQRNKGNFPGRFSGRQFSNSRSEMNVSTLELGDSALYLCASSFSRLAKSYEQYFGPGTRLTVT.

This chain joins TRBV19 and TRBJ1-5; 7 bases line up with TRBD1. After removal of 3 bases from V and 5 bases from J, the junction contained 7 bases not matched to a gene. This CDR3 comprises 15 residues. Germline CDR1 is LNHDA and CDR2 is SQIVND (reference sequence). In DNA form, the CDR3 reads TGTGCCAGTAGTATCGGACAGGCCGCACATCAGCCCCAGCATTTT. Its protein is CASSIGQAAHQPQHF.

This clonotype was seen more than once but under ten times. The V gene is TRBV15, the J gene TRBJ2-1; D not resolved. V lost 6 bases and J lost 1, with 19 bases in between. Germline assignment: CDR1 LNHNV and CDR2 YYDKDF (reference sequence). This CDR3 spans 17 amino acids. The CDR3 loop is CATSPRGGKGSYNEQFF. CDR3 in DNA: TGTGCCACCAGTCCCCGAGGTGGGAAAGGGTCCTACAATGAGCAGTTCTTC.

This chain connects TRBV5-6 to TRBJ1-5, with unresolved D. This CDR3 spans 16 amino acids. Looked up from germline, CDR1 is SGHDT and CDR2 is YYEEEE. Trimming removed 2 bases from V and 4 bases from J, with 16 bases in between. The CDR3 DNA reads TGTGCCAGCAGCTTTCGCCACAGCGGGTCAAATCAGCCCCAGCATTTT. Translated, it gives CASSFRHSGSNQPQHF.

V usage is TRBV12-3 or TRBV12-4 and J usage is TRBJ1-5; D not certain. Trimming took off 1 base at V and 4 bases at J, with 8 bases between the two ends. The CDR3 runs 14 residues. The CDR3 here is CASSLDWANQPQHF. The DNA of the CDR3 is TGTGCCAGCAGTTTAGATTGGGCTAATCAGCCCCAGCATTTT.

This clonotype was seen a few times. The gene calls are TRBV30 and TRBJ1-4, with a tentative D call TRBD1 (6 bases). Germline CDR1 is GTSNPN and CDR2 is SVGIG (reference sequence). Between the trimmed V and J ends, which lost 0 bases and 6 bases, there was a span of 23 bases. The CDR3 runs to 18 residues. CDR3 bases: TGTGCCTGGAGTGTACCTACAGGGACATTCCAGGTTGATGAAAAACTGTTTTTT. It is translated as CAWSVPTGTFQVDEKLFF.

The CDR3 nucleotides read TGTGCCAGTAGTATAGATCCGGGTTGGAACACCGGGGAGCTGTTTTTT. Its translation: CASSIDPGWNTGELFF. The V and J genes are TRBV19 and TRBJ2-2; D unclear. The germline V and J ends were trimmed by 0 bases and 1 base, with 9 bases remaining between them. This CDR3 contains 16 residues. CDR1 LNHDA and CDR2 SQIVND come from the germline V gene (reference sequence).

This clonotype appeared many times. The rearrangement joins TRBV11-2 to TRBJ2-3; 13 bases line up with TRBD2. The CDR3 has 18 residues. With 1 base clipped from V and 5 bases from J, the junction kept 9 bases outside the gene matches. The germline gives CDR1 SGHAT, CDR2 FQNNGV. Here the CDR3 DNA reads TGTGCCAGCAGCTTAGTTGGTACTAGCGGGAGGGTCATAGATACGCAGTATTTT. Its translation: CASSLVGTSGRVIDTQYF.

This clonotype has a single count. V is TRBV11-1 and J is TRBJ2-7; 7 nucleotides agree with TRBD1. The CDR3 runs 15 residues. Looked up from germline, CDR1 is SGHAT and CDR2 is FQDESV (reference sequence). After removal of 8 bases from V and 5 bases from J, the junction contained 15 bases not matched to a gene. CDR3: CASRPQTGTVDEQYF. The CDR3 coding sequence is TGTGCCAGCCGACCCCAAACCGGGACAGTTGACGAGCAGTACTTC.

The CDR3 region is CATHGASGRRTNEQFF. As DNA, the CDR3 is TGTGCCACCCATGGGGCTAGCGGGAGGCGGACGAATGAGCAGTTCTTC. This chain uses TRBV11-2 with TRBJ2-1; 11 bases are shared with TRBD2. Trimming removed 10 bases from V and 7 bases from J; junction bases left unmatched: 15. From germline, CDR1 is SGHAT and CDR2 FQNNGV. The length of the CDR3 is 16 residues. Complete variable domain (other parts from reference TRBV11-2 and TRBJ2-1): EAGVAQSPRYKIIEKRQSVAFWCNPISGHATLYWYQQILGQGPKLLIQFQNNGVVDDSQLPKDRFSAERLKGVDSTLKIQPAKLEDSAVYLCATHGASGRRTNEQFFGPGTRLTVL.

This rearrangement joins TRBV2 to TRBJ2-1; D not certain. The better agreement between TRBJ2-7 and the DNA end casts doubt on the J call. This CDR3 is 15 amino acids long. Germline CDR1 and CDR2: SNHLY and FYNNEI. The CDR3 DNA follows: TGTGCCAGCACCCTCGGTCTAGGGCGTCACAATGAGCAGTACTTC. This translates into CASTLGLGRHNEQYF.

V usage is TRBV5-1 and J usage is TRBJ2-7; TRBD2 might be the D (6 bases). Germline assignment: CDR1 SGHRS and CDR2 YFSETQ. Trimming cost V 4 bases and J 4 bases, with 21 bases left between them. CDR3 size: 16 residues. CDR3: CASSPDATRDGYEQYF. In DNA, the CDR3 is TGCGCCAGCAGCCCCGACGCGACTAGAGATGGATACGAGCAGTACTTC.

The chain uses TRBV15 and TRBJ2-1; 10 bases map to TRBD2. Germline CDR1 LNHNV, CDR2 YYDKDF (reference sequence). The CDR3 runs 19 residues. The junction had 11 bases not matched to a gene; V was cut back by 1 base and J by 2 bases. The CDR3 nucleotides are TGTGCCACCAGCAGAGCGTCTAGCGGGAGCTCGAGGGCCTACAATGAGCAGTTCTTC. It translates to CATSRASSGSSRAYNEQFF.

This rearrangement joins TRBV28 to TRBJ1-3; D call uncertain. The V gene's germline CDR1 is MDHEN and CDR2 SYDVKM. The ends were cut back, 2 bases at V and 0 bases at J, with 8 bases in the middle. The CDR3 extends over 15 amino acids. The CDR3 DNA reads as TGTGCCAGCAGTTTAGGTACGAGCTCTGGAAACACCATATATTTT. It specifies CASSLGTSSGNTIYF.